The 23 T cell receptor beta chains below come from one sample, sequenced in a study of graft-versus-host responses after intestinal transplantation. Assay used: immunoSEQ multiplex PCR; TCRdb lists only in-frame clones, some missing. The sample yields roughly 80,000 clones, about 90% seen once. The sample was PBMCs, taken 98 days after intestinal transplantation. The receptor set was obtained from a human patient who received an intestinal transplant, so some T cells may come from the graft donor.

Remarks on this clone: The junction departs from the called germline gene at one end, perhaps through a read error. Other DNA sequences from this sample encode an identical CDR3 as well. This chain connects TRBV18 to TRBJ1-5, with a tentative D call TRBD1 (5 bases). The CDR3 runs 17 residues. In germline, CDR1 is KGHSH, CDR2 LQKENI. CDR3 loop: CASSRPGPTISNQPQHF. The CDR3 DNA follows: TGTGCCAGCTCACGCCCGGGACCAACTATCAGCAATCAACCCCAGCATTTT.

The gene calls are TRBV7-9 and TRBJ1-4; D remains ambiguous. Trimming took 4 bases from V and 12 from J, leaving 21 bases between them. This CDR3 is built from 15 residues. Germline lookup yields CDR1 SEHNR and CDR2 FQNEAQ (reference sequence). Here the CDR3 DNA reads TGTGCCAGCAGCTCACCGACACCGATGTTTGGGGAACTGTTTTTT. It specifies CASSSPTPMFGELFF.

This rearrangement joins TRBV5-1 to TRBJ2-3; 10 bases align to TRBD2. The CDR3 loop spans 15 amino acids. The germline V gene has CDR1 SGHRS and CDR2 YFSETQ. The V segment lost 3 bases and the J segment 1 base; nucleotides outside the gene matches: 2. The CDR3 coding sequence is TGCGCCAGCAGCTCCGGGACTAGCGGCACAGATACGCAGTATTTT. Translating it yields CASSSGTSGTDTQYF.

This chain connects TRBV28 to TRBJ2-6; D is ambiguous. This CDR3 is built from 15 residues. V lost 6 bases and J lost 2, with 11 bases in between. Germline CDR1 is MDHEN and CDR2 is SYDVKM. The DNA of the CDR3 is TGTGCCAGCAGCCCGACATCAGCTGGGGCCAACGTCCTGACTTTC. Protein sequence: CASSPTSAGANVLTF.

This chain joins TRBV6-1 and TRBJ2-1, with TRBD2 matching over 9 bases. With 2 bases clipped from V and 5 bases from J, the junction kept 10 bases outside the gene matches. This CDR3 comprises 17 residues. From germline, CDR1 is MNHNS and CDR2 SASEGT. The CDR3 region is CASSERVAGVVDNEQFF. The CDR3 DNA follows: TGTGCCAGCAGTGAACGGGTAGCGGGAGTGGTTGACAATGAGCAGTTCTTC.

The chain joins TRBV28 to TRBJ2-7, with D perhaps given as TRBD1 or TRBD2 (5 bases each). This CDR3 region has 15 residues. Looked up from germline, CDR1 is MDHEN and CDR2 is SYDVKM. Deletions cut 6 bases from V and 4 bases from J, with 19 bases between. The CDR3 protein is CASSPLGPRRYEQYF. In nucleotides, the CDR3 is TGTGCCAGCAGCCCCCTGGGACCAAGGCGATACGAGCAGTACTTC.

The genes are TRBV2 and TRBJ2-1, with 12 bases aligning to TRBD2. V gave up 5 bases and J gave up 5 bases; unmatched junction bases: 7. The CDR3 sequence is 16 residues long. Per the germline V gene, CDR1 is SNHLY and CDR2 is FYNNEI. The CDR3 nucleotides read TGTGCCAGCAGTCCCCTACTAGCGGGGGGTCACAATGAGCAGTTCTTC. Translating gives CASSPLLAGGHNEQFF.

J is TRBJ1-4 and V is TRBV5-5; a possible D gene is TRBD1 (6 bases). Germline V gene lookup returns CDR1 SGHKS and CDR2 YYEKEE (reference sequence). The CDR3 totals 15 residues. Trimming left V 4 bases short and J 7 bases short, with 17 bases between. CDR3 region: CASSTGLGQAEKLFF. The CDR3 DNA reads TGTGCCAGCAGCACCGGACTGGGACAAGCTGAAAAACTGTTTTTT.

The V gene is TRBV18, the J gene TRBJ2-7, with a possible D match to TRBD1 (6 bases). Trimming shortened V by 3 bases and J by 6 bases, and 12 bases separated the two germline ends. The CDR3 runs 13 residues. The germline gives CDR1 KGHSH, CDR2 LQKENI. The DNA for the CDR3 is TGTGCCAGCTCACCCCCAGCAGGGGTCGAGCAGTACTTC. Its translation: CASSPPAGVEQYF. The whole variable domain, filled in from reference TRBV18 and TRBJ2-7, reads NAGVMQNPRHLVRRRGQEARLRCSPMKGHSHVYWYRQLPEEGLKFMVYLQKENIIDESGMPKERFSAEFPKEGPSILRIQQVVRGDSAAYFCASSPPAGVEQYFGPGTRLTVT.

The chain has TRBV6-6 and TRBJ2-2; no firm D call. The ends were cut back, 0 bases at V and 4 bases at J, with 6 bases in the middle. In germline, CDR1 is MNHNY, CDR2 SVGAGI (reference sequence). CDR3 length equals 14 residues. The CDR3 here is CASSYSRSTGELFF. In nucleotides, the CDR3 is TGTGCCAGCAGTTACTCGCGGAGCACCGGGGAGCTGTTTTTT.

V gene TRBV7-6 combines with J gene TRBJ2-1; D uncertain. Germline CDR1 is SGHVS and CDR2 is FNYEAQ. The CDR3 spans 13 residues. V lost 0 bases and J 8 bases, leaving 8 bases between the germline ends. The CDR3 nucleotides read TGTGCCAGCAGCTTAGCGTTTTTGGATGAGCAGTTCTTC. Its protein is CASSLAFLDEQFF.

V usage is TRBV7-7 and J usage is TRBJ2-5, with TRBD1 as a possible D gene (6 bases). V shed 1 base and J shed 4 bases, with 7 bases lying between them. The CDR3 length is 13 residues. The germline CDR1 and CDR2 sequences are SSHAT and FNYEAQ (reference sequence). The CDR3 sequence is CASSLGGGETQYF. CDR3 bases: TGTGCCAGCAGCTTAGGAGGGGGAGAGACCCAGTACTTC.

The J gene is TRBJ1-2, the V gene TRBV6-5; maybe TRBD1 (5 bases). The germline V and J ends were trimmed by 0 bases and 7 bases, with 9 bases remaining between them. Germline V CDR1 and CDR2: MNHEY, SVGAGI. The CDR3 spans 13 residues. In nucleotides, the CDR3 is TGTGCCAGCAGTTACTCGGGGGGGACTGGCTACACCTTC. Translated, it gives CASSYSGGTGYTF.

V is TRBV7-9 and J is TRBJ1-3; D gene ambiguous. Germline loops: CDR1 SEHNR, CDR2 FQNEAQ (reference sequence). Between the trimmed V and J ends, which lost 0 bases and 4 bases, there was a span of 19 bases. This CDR3 comprises 18 residues. CDR3: CASSLAVMVYWHGNTIYF. CDR3 bases: TGTGCCAGCAGCTTAGCGGTAATGGTCTATTGGCACGGAAACACCATATATTTT.

This chain connects TRBV4-1 to TRBJ1-5; 7 positions match TRBD1. In germline, CDR1 is MGHRA, CDR2 YSYEKL. The CDR3 is 17 amino acids. The V segment lost 1 base and the J segment 0 bases; nucleotides outside the gene matches: 6. Here the CDR3 reads CASSQGPGGYSNQPQHF. The CDR3 bases are TGCGCCAGCAGCCAAGGGCCAGGGGGATATAGCAATCAGCCCCAGCATTTT.

The J gene is TRBJ1-5, the V gene TRBV12-2. TRBV12-2 corresponds to a pseudogene. The CDR3 spans 17 residues. The CDR3 loop is CASRVYPSWIACQPQHF. The CDR3 DNA sequence: TGTGCAAGTCGCGTCTACCCTTCCTGGATAGCGTGTCAGCCCCAGCATTTT.

The chain joins TRBV6-5 to TRBJ2-7, with TRBD2 matching over 10 bases. The CDR3 consists of 15 residues. Looked up from germline, CDR1 is MNHEY and CDR2 is SVGAGI. J lost 2 bases, V lost 6 bases, and 7 bases had no gene match. The CDR3 loop is CASSPGLAATYEQYF. CDR3 in DNA: TGTGCCAGCAGCCCCGGACTAGCGGCCACCTACGAGCAGTACTTC.

The genes are TRBV30 and TRBJ2-7; tentatively, D is TRBD1 or TRBD2 (5 bases each). V lost 4 bases and J 3 bases, leaving 16 bases between the germline ends. The CDR3 is 14 amino acids. Germline V gives CDR1 GTSNPN, CDR2 SVGIG (reference sequence). DNA for the CDR3: TGTGCCTGGATGGCTCCCGGGACCAACTACGAGCAGTACTTC. Its protein product is CAWMAPGTNYEQYF.

The chain links TRBV2 to TRBJ2-7; TRBD1 aligns across 8 bases. CDR3 length: 15 amino acids. V trimming: 2 bases; J trimming: 3 bases; junction bases outside the gene matches: 6. The germline V gene encodes CDR1 SNHLY and CDR2 FYNNEI. CDR3 loop: CASSELDRDLYEQYF. CDR3 nucleotides: TGTGCCAGCAGTGAATTGGACAGGGACCTCTACGAGCAGTACTTC.

The chain uses TRBV19 and TRBJ2-2, with 11 bases identical to TRBD2. The CDR3 loop spans 14 amino acids. Trimming at V came to 7 bases and at J to 3 bases, leaving 1 base not matched to a gene. Germline-derived CDR1 and CDR2 are LNHDA and SQIVND (reference sequence). The CDR3 loop reads CASTGLADTGELFF. The DNA of the CDR3 is TGTGCCAGTACGGGACTAGCGGACACCGGGGAGCTGTTTTTT.

This clone came up once. The gene calls are TRBV6-5 and TRBJ2-3; 10 bases agree with TRBD2. CDR1 and CDR2 (germline): MNHEY, SVGAGI. Germline trimming cut 0 bases from V and 14 bases from J; bases unmatched to any gene: 8. This CDR3 is built from 14 residues. The CDR3 loop is CASSYSLAGDQRYF. As DNA, the CDR3 is TGTGCCAGCAGTTACTCTCTAGCGGGAGATCAAAGGTATTTT.

The CDR3 here is CASSPGVYNEQFF. Written as DNA, the CDR3 is TGTGCCAGCAGCCCGGGGGTTTACAATGAGCAGTTCTTC. The rearrangement joins TRBV11-2 to TRBJ2-1; tentatively, D is TRBD2 (6 bases). Germline V gives CDR1 SGHAT, CDR2 FQNNGV. The CDR3 totals 13 residues. V lost 5 bases, J lost 4 bases, and 9 bases lay in between.

The chain is built from TRBV28 and TRBJ1-4; TRBD1 matches 7 bases. After removal of 3 bases from V and 7 bases from J, the junction contained 5 bases not matched to a gene. The germline CDR1 and CDR2 sequences are MDHEN and SYDVKM. CDR3 size: 14 residues. The CDR3 sequence: CASSFGRGREKLFF. CDR3 sequence (DNA): TGTGCCAGCAGTTTTGGGAGGGGGCGTGAAAAACTGTTTTTT.